One and the same sample provided the 9 T cell receptor beta chains below, sequenced in a study of T cell repertoires in cytomegalovirus infection. One entry per CDR3 protein, called by TCRdb with MiXCR from the reads. The sample has more than 200,000 distinct CDR3 sequences, over 8% seen once. Sequenced: PBMCs. The receptor set was obtained from a human donor in good health (CMV status not recorded). Some clones in this sample may be carry-over from other donors' samples.

This clonotype was detected only a few times. This chain connects TRBV6-1 to TRBJ2-1; 7 bases match TRBD2. The germline CDR1 and CDR2 sequences are MNHNS and SASEGT. The CDR3 contains 14 residues. V lost 7 bases to trimming and J lost 7 bases; unmatched junction nucleotides: 10. In DNA form, the CDR3 reads TGTGCCAGCACGCCCGGACTAGTCGGGAATGAGCAGTTCTTC. The encoded protein is CASTPGLVGNEQFF.

This clonotype was recorded many times. The genes are TRBV25-1 and TRBJ1-1; no firm D call. CDR3 size: 14 residues. Germline CDR1 is MGHDK and CDR2 is SYGVNS. Trimming stripped 5 bases from V and 7 bases from J, with 17 bases between. CDR3 protein: CASSRAGPVFEAFF. As DNA, the CDR3 is TGTGCCAGCAGTAGAGCGGGCCCTGTGTTTGAAGCTTTCTTT.

This clonotype was recorded a few times. The rearrangement uses TRBV4-3 and TRBJ2-1; 7 positions match TRBD1. Germline V gene sequence: CDR1 LGHNA, CDR2 YSLEER. This CDR3 region has 18 residues. V shed 0 bases and J 4 bases; nucleotides not matched to a gene: 12. Here the CDR3 DNA reads TGCGCCAGCAGCCAAGATATAGGGGGCCCCGGTAGTTACAATGAGCAGTTCTTC. Translating it yields CASSQDIGGPGSYNEQFF.

This clonotype was recorded many times. V and J are TRBV6-2 or TRBV6-3 and TRBJ2-6, with D perhaps assigned TRBD1 or TRBD2 (5 bases each). The germline CDR1 and CDR2 sequences are MNHEY and SVGEGT. The CDR3 covers 17 residues. The V and J ends lost 4 bases and 0 bases respectively, with 13 bases between them. CDR3 sequence: CASSSGRSLSGANVLTF. In DNA form, the CDR3 reads TGTGCCAGCAGTTCGGGACGCAGTCTCTCTGGGGCCAACGTCCTGACTTTC.

The sample holds many counts of this clonotype. The chain carries TRBV7-7 and TRBJ1-5; D remains unclear. The CDR3 spans 12 residues. The germline V and J ends were trimmed by 5 bases and 5 bases, with 7 bases remaining between them. Per the germline V gene, CDR1 is SSHAT and CDR2 is FNYEAQ (reference sequence). CDR3 amino acids: CASSECDQPQHF. The CDR3 DNA reads TGTGCCAGCAGCGAATGCGATCAGCCCCAGCATTTT.

This clonotype was observed a handful of times. The CDR3, as DNA: TGTGCCAGCAGTCTTCCAGGGACAGGGGATGGCTACACCTTC. Its translation: CASSLPGTGDGYTF. J is TRBJ1-2 and V is TRBV28, with 10 bases aligning to TRBD1. Per the germline V gene, CDR1 is MDHEN and CDR2 is SYDVKM. Trimming took 5 bases from V and 6 from J; bases not matched to a gene: 6. The CDR3 has 14 amino acids.

This clonotype was found many times. The genes are TRBV28 and TRBJ2-7, with a possible D match to TRBD2 (6 bases). The V gene lost 5 bases and the J gene lost 0 bases, with 14 bases spanning the gap. The CDR3 runs to 15 residues. The V gene's germline CDR1 is MDHEN and CDR2 SYDVKM. CDR3 protein: CASSLHGGPSYEQYF. Here the CDR3 DNA reads TGTGCCAGCAGTCTTCACGGGGGACCCTCCTACGAGCAGTACTTC.

Details on this clonotype: A clone one base away is much larger, so this may be a read error. This chain links TRBV7-2 with TRBJ1-1; unclear D gene. Germline V gene lookup returns CDR1 SGHTA and CDR2 FQGNSA. The V and J ends lost 0 bases and 5 bases respectively, with 4 bases between them. The CDR3 length is 12 residues. The CDR3 sequence: CASSLALTEAFF. The CDR3 DNA reads TGTGCCAGCAGCTTAGCTTTGACTGAAGCTTTCTTT.

This clonotype was seen ten or more times. The chain employs TRBV12-3 or TRBV12-4 and TRBJ1-1, with 7 bases matching TRBD1. J gave up 6 bases and V 5 bases, and 15 bases lay outside the gene matches. CDR3 length: 16 amino acids. This CDR3 reads CASSPDRAPGVAEAFF. The DNA for the CDR3 is TGTGCCAGCAGTCCAGACAGGGCTCCCGGTGTGGCTGAAGCTTTCTTT.